Described below is a single T cell receptor (beta chain) sequence and its context. The germline CDR1 and CDR2 sequences are SGHTA and FQGNSA. The CDR3 is 13 amino acids. The ends were cut back, 2 bases at V and 1 base at J, with 3 bases in the middle. The data are from a study of cytomegalovirus exposure and HLA in healthy donors. The PCR made use of 60 Vbeta and 13 Jbeta primers. The assay was immunoSEQ multiplex PCR, and TCRdb's table has in-frame clones only and misses some. The data show about 96,000 clones, roughly 74% seen once. The V call is TRBV7-2, the J call TRBJ2-1; D is unresolved. What was sequenced was PBMCs. The TCR originated in a female donor in good health and CMV-seropositive. CDR3 bases: TGTGCCAGCAGCTTACAATCCTACAATGAGCAGTTCTTC. Residues: CASSLQSYNEQFF.